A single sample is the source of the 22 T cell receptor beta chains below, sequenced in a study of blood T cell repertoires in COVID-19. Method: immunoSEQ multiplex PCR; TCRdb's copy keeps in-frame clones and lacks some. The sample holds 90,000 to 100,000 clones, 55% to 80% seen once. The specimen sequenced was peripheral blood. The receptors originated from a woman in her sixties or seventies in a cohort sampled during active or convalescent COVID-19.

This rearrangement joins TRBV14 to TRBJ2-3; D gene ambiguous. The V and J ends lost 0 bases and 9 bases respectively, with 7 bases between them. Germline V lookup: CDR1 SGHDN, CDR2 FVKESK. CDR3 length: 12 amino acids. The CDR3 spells CASSQDGPTQYF. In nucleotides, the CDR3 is TGTGCCAGCAGCCAAGATGGCCCCACGCAGTATTTT. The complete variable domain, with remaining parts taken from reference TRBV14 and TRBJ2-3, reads EAGVTQFPSHSVIEKGQTVTLRCDPISGHDNLYWYRRVMGKEIKFLLHFVKESKQDESGMPNNRFLAERTGGTYSTLKVQPAELEDSGVYFCASSQDGPTQYFGPGTRLTVL.

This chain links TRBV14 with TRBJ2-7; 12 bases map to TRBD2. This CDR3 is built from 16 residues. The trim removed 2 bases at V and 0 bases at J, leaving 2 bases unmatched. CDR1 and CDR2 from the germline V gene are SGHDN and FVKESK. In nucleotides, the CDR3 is TGTGCCAGCAGCCAAATGACTAGCGGGGGCTCCTACGAGCAGTACTTC. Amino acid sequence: CASSQMTSGGSYEQYF. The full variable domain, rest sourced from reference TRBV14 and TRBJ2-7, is EAGVTQFPSHSVIEKGQTVTLRCDPISGHDNLYWYRRVMGKEIKFLLHFVKESKQDESGMPNNRFLAERTGGTYSTLKVQPAELEDSGVYFCASSQMTSGGSYEQYFGPGTRLTVT.

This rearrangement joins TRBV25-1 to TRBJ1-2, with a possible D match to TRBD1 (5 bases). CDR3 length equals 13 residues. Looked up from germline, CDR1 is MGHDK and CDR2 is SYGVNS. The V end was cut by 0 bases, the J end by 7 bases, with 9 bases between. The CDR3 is CASSEYWGRGYTF. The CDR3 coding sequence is TGTGCCAGCAGTGAATATTGGGGCCGTGGCTACACCTTC.

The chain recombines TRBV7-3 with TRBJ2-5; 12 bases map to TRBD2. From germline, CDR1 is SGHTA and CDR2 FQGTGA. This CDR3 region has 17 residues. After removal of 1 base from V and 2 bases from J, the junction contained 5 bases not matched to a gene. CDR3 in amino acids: CASSLIPGLAGQETQYF. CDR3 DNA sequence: TGTGCCAGCAGCTTAATCCCCGGACTAGCGGGGCAAGAGACCCAGTACTTC.

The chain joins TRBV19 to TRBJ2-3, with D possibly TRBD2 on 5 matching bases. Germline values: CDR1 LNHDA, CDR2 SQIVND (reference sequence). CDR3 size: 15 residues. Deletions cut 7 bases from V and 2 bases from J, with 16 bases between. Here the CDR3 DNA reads TGTGCCAGTACTTCGTCGGGGAGATCCACAGATACGCAGTATTTT. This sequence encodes CASTSSGRSTDTQYF. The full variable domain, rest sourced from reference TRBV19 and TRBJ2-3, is DGGITQSPKYLFRKEGQNVTLSCEQNLNHDAMYWYRQDPGQGLRLIYYSQIVNDFQKGDIAEGYSVSREKKESFPLTVTSAQKNPTAFYLCASTSSGRSTDTQYFGPGTRLTVL.

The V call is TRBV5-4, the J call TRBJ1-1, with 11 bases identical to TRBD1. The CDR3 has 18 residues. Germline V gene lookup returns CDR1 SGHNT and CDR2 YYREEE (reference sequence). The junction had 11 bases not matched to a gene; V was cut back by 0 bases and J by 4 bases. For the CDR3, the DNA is TGTGCCAGCAGCTTGGGTACTAGGACAGGGGGCACGGGCACTGAAGCTTTCTTT. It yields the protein CASSLGTRTGGTGTEAFF.

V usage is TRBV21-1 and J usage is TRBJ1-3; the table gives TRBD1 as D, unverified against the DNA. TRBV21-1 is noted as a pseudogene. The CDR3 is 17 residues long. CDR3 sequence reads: CASSTPDRKSSGNTIYF. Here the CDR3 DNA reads TGTGCCAGCAGCACCCCGGACAGAAAAAGCTCTGGAAACACCATATATTTT.

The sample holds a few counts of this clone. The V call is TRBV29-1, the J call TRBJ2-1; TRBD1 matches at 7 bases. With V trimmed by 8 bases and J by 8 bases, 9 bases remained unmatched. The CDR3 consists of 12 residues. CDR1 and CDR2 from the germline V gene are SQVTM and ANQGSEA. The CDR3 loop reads CSTRDSYDEQFF. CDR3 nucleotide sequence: TGCAGCACCCGGGACAGTTACGATGAGCAGTTCTTC.

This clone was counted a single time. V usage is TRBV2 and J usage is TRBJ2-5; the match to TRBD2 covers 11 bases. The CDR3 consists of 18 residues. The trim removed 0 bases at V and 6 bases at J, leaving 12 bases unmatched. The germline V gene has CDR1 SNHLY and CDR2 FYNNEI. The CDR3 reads CASSEATLAGAEDQTQYF. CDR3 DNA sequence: TGTGCCAGCAGTGAAGCAACACTAGCGGGGGCCGAAGATCAGACCCAGTACTTC.

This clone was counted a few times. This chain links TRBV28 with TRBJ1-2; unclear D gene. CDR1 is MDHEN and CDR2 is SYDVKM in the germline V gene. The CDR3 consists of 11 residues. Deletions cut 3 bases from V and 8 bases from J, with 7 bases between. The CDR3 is CASSFGGGYTF. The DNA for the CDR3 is TGTGCCAGCAGTTTTGGAGGGGGCTACACCTTC.

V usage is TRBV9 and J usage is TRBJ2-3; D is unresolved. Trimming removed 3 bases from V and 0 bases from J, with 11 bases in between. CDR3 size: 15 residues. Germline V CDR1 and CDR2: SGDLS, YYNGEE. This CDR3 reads CASSAFSSSTDTQYF. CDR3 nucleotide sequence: TGTGCCAGCAGCGCCTTTTCCTCTAGCACAGATACGCAGTATTTT.

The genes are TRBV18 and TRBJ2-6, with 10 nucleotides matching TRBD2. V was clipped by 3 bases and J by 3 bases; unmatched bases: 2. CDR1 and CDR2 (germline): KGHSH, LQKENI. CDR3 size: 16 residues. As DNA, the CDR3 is TGTGCCAGCTCACCTCTAGCGGGGGATGGGGCCAACGTCCTGACTTTC. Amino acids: CASSPLAGDGANVLTF.

CDR3 nucleotides: TGTGCCAGCAGGGCAGGCCGGGCAGCGGGGGGGCTCCCCGGGGAGCTGTTTTTT. Amino acid sequence: CASRAGRAAGGLPGELFF. The chain has TRBV2 and TRBJ2-2, with 10 nucleotides matching TRBD2. Unmatched junction bases numbered 16, after V lost 6 bases and J lost 6 bases. This CDR3 is 18 amino acids long. Germline V lookup: CDR1 SNHLY, CDR2 FYNNEI.

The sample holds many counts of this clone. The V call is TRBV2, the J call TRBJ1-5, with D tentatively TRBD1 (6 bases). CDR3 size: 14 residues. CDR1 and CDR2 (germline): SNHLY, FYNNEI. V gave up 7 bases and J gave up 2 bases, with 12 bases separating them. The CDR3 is CASNQDSRNQPQHF. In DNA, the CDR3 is TGTGCCAGCAATCAGGACAGTCGCAATCAGCCCCAGCATTTT.

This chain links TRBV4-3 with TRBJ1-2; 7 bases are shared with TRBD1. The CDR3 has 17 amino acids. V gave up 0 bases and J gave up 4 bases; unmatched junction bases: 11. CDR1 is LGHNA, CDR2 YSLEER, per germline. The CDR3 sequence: CASSQDFANRGSYGYTF. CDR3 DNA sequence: TGCGCCAGCAGCCAAGATTTCGCTAACAGGGGAAGCTATGGCTACACCTTC.

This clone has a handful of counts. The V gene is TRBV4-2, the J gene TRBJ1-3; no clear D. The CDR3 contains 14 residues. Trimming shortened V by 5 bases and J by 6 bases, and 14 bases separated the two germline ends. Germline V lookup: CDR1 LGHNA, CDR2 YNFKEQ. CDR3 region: CASSESHVVNTIYF. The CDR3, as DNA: TGTGCCAGCAGCGAGTCGCATGTAGTAAACACCATATATTTT.

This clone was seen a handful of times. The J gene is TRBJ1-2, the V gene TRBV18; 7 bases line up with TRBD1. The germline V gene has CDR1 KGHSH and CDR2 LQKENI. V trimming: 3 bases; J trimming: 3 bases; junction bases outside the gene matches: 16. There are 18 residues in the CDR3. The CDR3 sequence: CASSPLLRQGSEDYGYTF. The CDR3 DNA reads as TGTGCCAGCTCACCCCTTTTGAGACAGGGAAGCGAGGACTATGGCTACACCTTC.

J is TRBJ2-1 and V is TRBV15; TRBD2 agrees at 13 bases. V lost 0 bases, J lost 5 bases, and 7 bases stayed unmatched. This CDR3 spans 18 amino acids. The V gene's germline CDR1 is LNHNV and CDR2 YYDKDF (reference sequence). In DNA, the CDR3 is TGTGCCACCAGCAGAGATCTACTAGCGGGGGGGATAGACAATGAGCAGTTCTTC. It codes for CATSRDLLAGGIDNEQFF.

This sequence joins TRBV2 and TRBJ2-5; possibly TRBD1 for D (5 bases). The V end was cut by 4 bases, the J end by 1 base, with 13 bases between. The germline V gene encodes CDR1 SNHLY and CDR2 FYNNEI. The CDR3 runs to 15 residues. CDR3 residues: CASSGAGKFQETQYF. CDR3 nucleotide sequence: TGTGCCAGCAGTGGTGCAGGGAAGTTCCAAGAGACCCAGTACTTC.

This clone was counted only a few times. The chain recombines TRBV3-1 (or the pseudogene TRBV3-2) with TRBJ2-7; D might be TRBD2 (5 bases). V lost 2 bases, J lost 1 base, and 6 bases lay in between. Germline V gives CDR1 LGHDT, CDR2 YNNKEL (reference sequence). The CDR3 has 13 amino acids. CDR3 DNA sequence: TGTGCCAGCAGCCAACGGGGTTCCTACGAGCAGTACTTC. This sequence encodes CASSQRGSYEQYF.

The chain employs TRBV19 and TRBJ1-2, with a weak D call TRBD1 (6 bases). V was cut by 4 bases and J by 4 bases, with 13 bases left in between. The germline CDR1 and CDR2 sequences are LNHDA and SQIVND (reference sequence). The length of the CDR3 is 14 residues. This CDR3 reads CASSSGTGTYGYTF. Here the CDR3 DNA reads TGTGCCAGTAGTAGCGGCACAGGGACCTATGGCTACACCTTC.

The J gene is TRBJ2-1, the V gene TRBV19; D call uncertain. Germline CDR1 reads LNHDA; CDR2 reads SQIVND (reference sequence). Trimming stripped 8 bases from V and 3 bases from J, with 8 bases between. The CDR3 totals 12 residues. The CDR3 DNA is TGTGCCAGTGGCGCGGACTACAATGAGCAGTTCTTC. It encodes CASGADYNEQFF.